Following are 20 T cell receptor beta chains from one sample sequenced in a study of blood T cell repertoires in COVID-19. This table comes from immunoSEQ multiplex PCR, and its TCRdb copy is limited to in-frame clones, with some not included. The table records 80,000 or so clones, over 85% of them present only once. Sequencing was carried out using peripheral blood. The receptors here all came from a man over 45 with acute or convalescent COVID-19.

The sample holds one count of this clone. This chain joins TRBV27 and TRBJ2-7; TRBD2 is a possible D gene (6 bases). Germline V gives CDR1 MNHEY, CDR2 SMNVEV (reference sequence). V was cut by 7 bases and J by 3 bases, with 19 bases left in between. This CDR3 spans 15 amino acids. CDR3 sequence reads: CASTLNGTSNYEQYV. The DNA for the CDR3 is TGTGCCAGCACCCTTAATGGGACTTCAAACTACGAGCAGTACGTC.

Only one count was recorded for this clone. This chain joins TRBV20-1 and TRBJ2-3, with D hard to call. The germline V gene has CDR1 DFQATT and CDR2 SNEGSKA (reference sequence). This CDR3 region has 13 residues. V gave up 3 bases and J gave up 2 bases, with 9 bases separating them. The CDR3 bases are TGCAGTGCTAGTGGCTATTTCACAGATACGCAGTATTTT. Translated: CSASGYFTDTQYF.

The chain recombines TRBV10-3 with TRBJ2-1, with D possibly TRBD2 on 6 matching bases. The length of the CDR3 is 13 residues. Germline lookup yields CDR1 ENHRY and CDR2 SYGVKD. The V gene lost 6 bases and the J gene lost 4 bases, with 10 bases spanning the gap. The DNA of the CDR3 is TGTGCCATCAGCCCGGGGGAATACAATGAGCAGTTCTTC. Its protein product is CAISPGEYNEQFF.

This sequence joins TRBV30 and TRBJ2-5; the D gene is possibly TRBD2 (6 bases). Per the germline V gene, CDR1 is GTSNPN and CDR2 is SVGIG (reference sequence). The ends were cut back, 2 bases at V and 1 base at J, with 14 bases in the middle. The CDR3 sequence is 15 residues long. The CDR3 coding sequence is TGTGCCTGGAGTTCCACGGGACTTCCCCAAGAGACCCAGTACTTC. Translation gives CAWSSTGLPQETQYF. The variable domain in full, completed from reference TRBV30 and TRBJ2-5, reads SQTIHQWPATLVQPVGSPLSLECTVEGTSNPNLYWYRQAAGRGLQLLFYSVGIGQISSEVPQNLSASRPQDRQFILSSKKLLLSDSGFYLCAWSSTGLPQETQYFGPGTRLLVL.

This clone has only one observation. V usage is TRBV19 and J usage is TRBJ2-2; 7 bases map to TRBD1. Germline V gene sequence: CDR1 LNHDA, CDR2 SQIVND (reference sequence). The CDR3 length is 13 residues. V shed 6 bases and J 4 bases; nucleotides not matched to a gene: 2. CDR3 DNA sequence: TGTGCCAGTAGGAGGGGGCTCACCGGGGAGCTGTTTTTT. It translates to CASRRGLTGELFF.

The V gene is TRBV10-2, the J gene TRBJ1-1, with 8 bases that match TRBD1. J lost 5 bases, V lost 8 bases, and 10 bases had no gene match. Germline assignment: CDR1 WSHSY and CDR2 SAAADI. CDR3 length equals 14 residues. The CDR3 bases are TGCGCCAGCGGAGACAGGGGCAGAGGGACTGAAGCTTTCTTT. It yields the protein CASGDRGRGTEAFF.

This chain links TRBV19 with TRBJ1-2; tentative D call: TRBD1 (5 bases). The germline V and J ends were trimmed by 10 bases and 8 bases, with 26 bases remaining between them. The CDR3 covers 15 residues. Germline CDR1 and CDR2: LNHDA and SQIVND (reference sequence). CDR3 nucleotide sequence: TGTGCCACCTTAAGTGGGGCAGGGAAGGGGTCAGGCTACACCTTC. Protein product: CATLSGAGKGSGYTF.

The chain has TRBV5-1 and TRBJ2-5; 10 nucleotides line up with TRBD2. Unmatched junction bases numbered 8, after V lost 4 bases and J lost 2 bases. Germline V lookup: CDR1 SGHRS, CDR2 YFSETQ. This CDR3 spans 16 amino acids. The CDR3 nucleotides are TGCGCCAGCAGCCCCATAGCGGGGGGTGTTCAAGAGACCCAGTACTTC. This codes for CASSPIAGGVQETQYF.

V and J are TRBV6-4 and TRBJ1-4; D gene uncertain. V was clipped by 8 bases and J by 8 bases, with 18 bases between them. CDR3 length: 14 amino acids. Germline V lookup: CDR1 MRHNA, CDR2 SNTAGT. CDR3 in amino acids: CASRGGRKREKLFF. CDR3 DNA sequence: TGTGCCAGCCGGGGAGGACGGAAAAGGGAAAAACTGTTTTTT.

The gene calls are TRBV6-5 and TRBJ2-1, with 7 bases identical to TRBD1. The CDR3 extends over 15 amino acids. Germline V gene sequence: CDR1 MNHEY, CDR2 SVGAGI. V lost 0 bases to trimming and J lost 9 bases; unmatched junction nucleotides: 8. The CDR3 is CASSYSRQGGTEQFF. The CDR3 DNA reads as TGTGCCAGCAGTTACTCGCGACAGGGTGGGACTGAGCAGTTCTTC.

The chain joins TRBV5-6 to TRBJ1-5; D remains unclear. Between the trimmed V and J ends, which lost 2 bases and 11 bases, there was a span of 20 bases. Germline CDR1 and CDR2: SGHDT and YYEEEE. The CDR3 sequence is 15 residues long. The CDR3 loop is CASSLSGRKESAQHF. CDR3 nucleotides: TGTGCCAGCAGCTTAAGCGGGAGGAAAGAGAGCGCCCAGCATTTT.

The rearrangement joins TRBV7-2 to TRBJ2-2; D is undetermined. Between the trimmed V and J ends, which lost 3 bases and 10 bases, there was a span of 6 bases. Germline CDR1 is SGHTA and CDR2 is FQGNSA. This CDR3 contains 11 residues. CDR3 nucleotides: TGTGCCAGCAGCTTCTATGAGGAGCTGTTTTTT. Its protein is CASSFYEELFF.

The V gene is TRBV27, the J gene TRBJ1-3; tentative D call: TRBD1 (6 bases). The CDR3 is 15 residues long. V was trimmed by 6 bases and J by 1 base, leaving 13 bases between them. Germline CDR1 and CDR2: MNHEY and SMNVEV (reference sequence). The CDR3 coding sequence is TGTGCCAGCAGCCTGGACAGAACTTCTGGAAACACCATATATTTT. Protein product: CASSLDRTSGNTIYF.

The rearrangement uses TRBV7-3 and TRBJ1-1; D remains unclear. The CDR3 contains 14 residues. V lost 2 bases and J 3 bases, leaving 10 bases between the germline ends. Germline CDR1 SGHTA, CDR2 FQGTGA. CDR3 loop: CASSLLGVDTEAFF. CDR3 DNA sequence: TGTGCCAGCAGCTTACTGGGCGTAGACACTGAAGCTTTCTTT.

The chain has TRBV6-1 and TRBJ2-5; 9 nucleotides agree with TRBD1. The CDR3 extends over 16 amino acids. V lost 2 bases, J lost 3 bases, and 7 bases stayed unmatched. The germline V gene has CDR1 MNHNS and CDR2 SASEGT. This CDR3 is CASSELIGQGKETQYF. The CDR3 DNA sequence: TGTGCCAGCAGTGAACTAATAGGACAGGGGAAAGAGACCCAGTACTTC.

The chain combines TRBV10-3 with TRBJ1-6, with 9 bases fitting TRBD1. Germline V CDR1 and CDR2: ENHRY, SYGVKD. The V gene end was trimmed by 6 bases and the J gene end by 10 bases; junction bases not matched to a gene: 4. This CDR3 region has 13 residues. This CDR3 is CAISRDRESPLHF. The DNA of the CDR3 is TGTGCCATCAGCCGGGACAGGGAATCACCCCTCCACTTT.

This clone was recorded once. The V gene is TRBV4-1, the J gene TRBJ2-3, with 8 bases identical to TRBD1. CDR1 and CDR2 (germline): MGHRA, YSYEKL. Unmatched junction bases numbered 9, after V lost 0 bases and J lost 7 bases. This CDR3 has 16 residues. The CDR3 region is CASSQEGRGPSNTQYF. The DNA of the CDR3 is TGCGCCAGCAGCCAAGAGGGCAGGGGGCCGTCGAATACGCAGTATTTT.

This sequence joins TRBV11-2 and TRBJ1-1; D remains unclear. V shed 3 bases and J shed 8 bases, with 7 bases lying between them. The CDR3 is 11 amino acids. Germline-derived CDR1 and CDR2 are SGHAT and FQNNGV. CDR3 sequence (DNA): TGTGCCAGCAGCTTGGAGACCGAAGCTTTCTTT. Protein: CASSLETEAFF.

This clone was detected once. The rearrangement links TRBV27 to TRBJ2-1, with 8 nucleotides matching TRBD2. CDR1 and CDR2 from the germline V gene are MNHEY and SMNVEV (reference sequence). The J segment lost 6 bases and the V segment lost 4 bases, leaving 17 bases of the junction unmatched. The CDR3 is 18 residues long. The CDR3 nucleotides are TGTGCCAGCAGTTCCCTGACTAGCGTAGTGACTGGTTTCAATGAGCAGTTCTTC. Encoded protein: CASSSLTSVVTGFNEQFF.

This chain links TRBV20-1 with TRBJ2-1; tentatively, D is TRBD2 (6 bases). The V gene lost 3 bases and the J gene lost 4 bases, with 13 bases spanning the gap. In germline, CDR1 is DFQATT, CDR2 SNEGSKA (reference sequence). The CDR3 is 14 residues long. The CDR3 sequence: CSASNGRAYNEQFF. Written as DNA, the CDR3 is TGCAGTGCTAGTAACGGGAGAGCGTACAATGAGCAGTTCTTC.